These 30 T cell receptor beta chains were sequenced from one sample in a study of blood T cell repertoires in COVID-19. Using immunoSEQ multiplex PCR, the repertoire was profiled, and TCRdb retains in-frame clones only, with some absent. The sample includes around 150,000 clones, about 93% of them seen just once. The material sequenced was peripheral blood. The source of these receptors is a woman between 50 and 59 years old with acute or convalescent COVID-19.

V is TRBV2 and J is TRBJ2-5; D not certain. CDR1 is SNHLY, CDR2 FYNNEI, per germline. The CDR3 is made up of 14 amino acids. Trimming removed 2 bases at V and 5 bases at J, with 12 bases between. DNA for the CDR3: TGTGCCAGCAGTGAATTAGACTCCTGGGAGACCCAGTACTTC. Its translation is CASSELDSWETQYF.

The chain has TRBV18 and TRBJ2-1; 7 bases agree with TRBD1. The CDR3 runs 14 residues. CDR1 KGHSH and CDR2 LQKENI come from the germline V gene. The V gene end was trimmed by 8 bases and the J gene end by 3 bases; junction bases not matched to a gene: 7. CDR3 bases: TGTGCCAGCCACCCGGACAGGAACTACAATGAGCAGTTCTTC. Translating gives CASHPDRNYNEQFF.

The chain is built from TRBV29-1 and TRBJ1-3; possible D gene TRBD1, 6 bases. The CDR3 totals 12 residues. V shed 3 bases and J shed 3 bases, with 6 bases lying between them. Germline-derived CDR1 and CDR2 are SQVTM and ANQGSEA. CDR3 nucleotides: TGCAGCGTTGACAGGGGTGGAAACACCATATATTTT. This codes for CSVDRGGNTIYF.

The V call is TRBV11-3, the J call TRBJ2-2; TRBD2 matches at 8 bases. The CDR3 extends over 15 amino acids. Germline values: CDR1 SGHNT, CDR2 YENEEA. Trimming at V came to 5 bases and at J to 5 bases, leaving 7 bases not matched to a gene. The CDR3 nucleotides read TGTGCCAGCAGCCGTACCGGGAGGGGAACCGGGGAGCTGTTTTTT. This translates into CASSRTGRGTGELFF.

The CDR3 coding sequence is TGTGCCAGCAGCGTAGTGGACAGGGTACAAGAGACCCAGTACTTC. This translates into CASSVVDRVQETQYF. V gene TRBV9 combines with J gene TRBJ2-5; TRBD1 aligns across 8 bases. Germline V gene data show CDR1 as SGDLS and CDR2 as YYNGEE. The trim removed 0 bases at V and 2 bases at J, leaving 3 bases unmatched. This CDR3 comprises 15 residues.

The CDR3 DNA reads TGCGCCAGCAGCCAAATTAGCCAGGGGCGCCCTGAAGCTTTCTTT. Its protein is CASSQISQGRPEAFF. This rearrangement joins TRBV4-1 to TRBJ1-1, with D perhaps matching TRBD1 (6 bases). V was pared by 2 bases and J by 6 bases, with 16 bases between. Germline V gives CDR1 MGHRA, CDR2 YSYEKL. The CDR3 extends over 15 amino acids.

This clone was seen a single time. The chain is built from TRBV5-5 and TRBJ1-3, with D perhaps TRBD1 (6 bases). Germline assignment: CDR1 SGHKS and CDR2 YYEKEE (reference sequence). The CDR3 is 16 residues long. Trimming shortened V by 4 bases and J by 0 bases, and 14 bases separated the two germline ends. The CDR3 sequence: CASSPLGQSSGNTIYF. CDR3 nucleotide sequence: TGTGCCAGCAGCCCACTAGGACAGAGCTCTGGAAACACCATATATTTT.

The chain links TRBV28 to TRBJ1-5; TRBD1 aligns across 9 bases. In germline, CDR1 is MDHEN, CDR2 SYDVKM. The V gene end was trimmed by 7 bases and the J gene end by 1 base; junction bases not matched to a gene: 5. This CDR3 comprises 15 residues. This CDR3 is CASTMGTGSNQPQHF. The CDR3 DNA reads TGTGCCAGCACCATGGGGACAGGGAGCAATCAGCCCCAGCATTTT.

The chain is built from TRBV11-2 and TRBJ2-7; the D gene is possibly TRBD2 (5 bases). CDR1 and CDR2 from the germline V gene are SGHAT and FQNNGV. The V gene lost 0 bases and the J gene lost 9 bases, with 12 bases spanning the gap. The CDR3 sequence is 13 residues long. In DNA form, the CDR3 reads TGTGCCAGCAGCTTAGAAGGAGGACTGGGGCAGTACTTC. Translating gives CASSLEGGLGQYF.

This chain joins TRBV7-2 and TRBJ2-3; 8 bases are shared with TRBD2. The junction had 12 bases not matched to a gene; V was cut back by 5 bases and J by 5 bases. The CDR3 covers 16 residues. Germline V lookup: CDR1 SGHTA, CDR2 FQGNSA. This CDR3 is CASSPQGTSVIDTQYF. In DNA form, the CDR3 reads TGTGCCAGCAGCCCTCAGGGGACTAGTGTAATAGATACGCAGTATTTT. The full variable domain, in which reference TRBV7-2 and TRBJ2-3 provide the parts outside the CDR3, is GAGVSQSPSNKVTEKGKDVELRCDPISGHTALYWYRQSLGQGLEFLIYFQGNSAPDKSGLPSDRFSAERTGGSVSTLTIQRTQQEDSAVYLCASSPQGTSVIDTQYFGPGTRLTVL.

The V call is TRBV12-3 or TRBV12-4, the J call TRBJ1-2, with a weak D call TRBD1 (6 bases). The CDR3 sequence is 13 residues long. The germline V and J ends were trimmed by 6 bases and 8 bases, with 16 bases remaining between them. This chain's CDR3 is CASRLQGSAGYTF. In DNA, the CDR3 is TGTGCCAGCAGACTGCAGGGGTCGGCGGGCTACACCTTC.

The rearrangement joins TRBV18 to TRBJ2-7; 12 bases align to TRBD1. After removal of 3 bases from V and 4 bases from J, the junction contained 1 base not matched to a gene. Germline V gene data show CDR1 as KGHSH and CDR2 as LQKENI. The CDR3 totals 14 residues. CDR3 sequence (DNA): TGTGCCAGCTCACCGGGACAGGGGGCTTACGAGCAGTACTTC. Amino acids: CASSPGQGAYEQYF. The variable domain in full, with the rest retrieved from reference TRBV18 and TRBJ2-7, is NAGVMQNPRHLVRRRGQEARLRCSPMKGHSHVYWYRQLPEEGLKFMVYLQKENIIDESGMPKERFSAEFPKEGPSILRIQQVVRGDSAAYFCASSPGQGAYEQYFGPGTRLTVT.

This clone was counted a single time. V usage is TRBV6-6 and J usage is TRBJ1-2; no reliable D call. V lost 5 bases and J lost 1, with 17 bases in between. Germline CDR1 is MNHNY and CDR2 is SVGAGI (reference sequence). This CDR3 spans 16 amino acids. CDR3 region: CASSKLGIYNNYGYTF. CDR3 in DNA: TGTGCCAGCAGTAAACTAGGGATATACAATAACTATGGCTACACCTTC.

The chain links TRBV7-3 to TRBJ1-2, with a weak D call TRBD1 (5 bases). There are 13 residues in the CDR3. Germline V gene lookup returns CDR1 SGHTA and CDR2 FQGTGA. Trimming cost V 4 bases and J 3 bases, with 9 bases left between them. The CDR3 protein is CASSSGLYYGYTF. CDR3 nucleotides: TGTGCCAGCAGCTCGGGACTCTACTATGGCTACACCTTC.

The genes are TRBV19 and TRBJ2-7; 11 positions agree with TRBD1. Looked up from germline, CDR1 is LNHDA and CDR2 is SQIVND (reference sequence). The CDR3 runs to 15 residues. V shed 5 bases, J shed 2 bases, and the junction held 5 bases outside the gene matches. The CDR3 loop reads CASSPGQGAAYEQYF. In DNA, the CDR3 is TGTGCCAGTAGTCCCGGACAGGGGGCTGCCTACGAGCAGTACTTC.

The chain uses TRBV14 and TRBJ1-5; no clear D. The CDR3 has 16 amino acids. V gave up 0 bases and J gave up 3 bases, with 12 bases separating them. The germline CDR1 and CDR2 sequences are SGHDN and FVKESK. The CDR3 DNA is TGTGCCAGCAGCCAAGATCATCCGGGGAACAATCAGCCCCAGCATTTT. Translating gives CASSQDHPGNNQPQHF.

The chain links TRBV19 to TRBJ2-1; the match to TRBD2 covers 8 bases. After removal of 6 bases from V and 8 bases from J, the junction contained 9 bases not matched to a gene. CDR1 and CDR2 from the germline V gene are LNHDA and SQIVND (reference sequence). The CDR3 loop spans 14 amino acids. CDR3 sequence reads: CASSLEQAGDEQFF. CDR3 coding DNA: TGTGCCAGTAGCCTCGAGCAAGCGGGGGATGAGCAGTTCTTC. Variable domain in full (rest from reference TRBV19 and TRBJ2-1): DGGITQSPKYLFRKEGQNVTLSCEQNLNHDAMYWYRQDPGQGLRLIYYSQIVNDFQKGDIAEGYSVSREKKESFPLTVTSAQKNPTAFYLCASSLEQAGDEQFFGPGTRLTVL.

The chain uses TRBV30 and TRBJ2-3; TRBD2 matches 7 bases. In germline, CDR1 is GTSNPN, CDR2 SVGIG (reference sequence). V dropped 0 bases and J dropped 0; count of bases not matched to a gene: 3. The CDR3 extends over 15 amino acids. The CDR3 loop is CAWSVRAGSTDTQYF. The CDR3 DNA sequence: TGTGCCTGGAGTGTACGAGCGGGGAGCACAGATACGCAGTATTTT.

This chain connects TRBV28 to TRBJ1-2; 7 bases are a match to TRBD1. V was pared by 6 bases and J by 2 bases, with 9 bases of the junction left unmatched. This CDR3 region has 15 residues. Per germline, CDR1 MDHEN and CDR2 SYDVKM. The CDR3 DNA reads as TGTGCCAGCAGGCATACAGGGGCCCTCAACTATGGCTACACCTTC. It translates to CASRHTGALNYGYTF.

This clone came up a few times. The V call is TRBV7-2, the J call TRBJ2-2; 7 bases line up with TRBD1. The V gene end was trimmed by 5 bases and the J gene end by 0 bases; junction bases not matched to a gene: 9. The germline gives CDR1 SGHTA, CDR2 FQGNSA. The CDR3 is 17 residues long. The CDR3 here is CASSPGQIFANTGELFF. DNA of the CDR3: TGTGCCAGCAGCCCGGGACAGATTTTCGCGAACACCGGGGAGCTGTTTTTT.

V gene TRBV7-9 combines with J gene TRBJ1-1; 7 positions agree with TRBD1. Germline CDR1 is SEHNR and CDR2 is FQNEAQ (reference sequence). Trimming cost V 3 bases and J 2 bases; bases outside gene matches: 9. This CDR3 spans 16 amino acids. CDR3 residues: CASSLPSGTANTEAFF. Written as DNA, the CDR3 is TGTGCCAGCAGCTTGCCATCTGGGACAGCCAACACTGAAGCTTTCTTT.

The rearrangement uses TRBV27 and TRBJ2-7; D is uncertain. V shed 4 bases and J shed 2 bases, with 9 bases lying between them. Germline V gene sequence: CDR1 MNHEY, CDR2 SMNVEV (reference sequence). The CDR3 extends over 13 amino acids. This CDR3 is CASSSLITYEQYF. DNA of the CDR3: TGTGCCAGCAGTTCCCTAATAACCTACGAGCAGTACTTC.

The chain joins TRBV7-9 to TRBJ2-7; 8 positions match TRBD1. This CDR3 spans 13 amino acids. Trimming removed 6 bases from V and 5 bases from J; junction bases left unmatched: 6. In germline, CDR1 is SEHNR, CDR2 FQNEAQ (reference sequence). CDR3 region: CASREGQAHEQYF. The CDR3 DNA reads TGTGCCAGCAGGGAGGGACAGGCCCACGAGCAGTACTTC.

The sample holds one count of this clone. This chain connects TRBV29-1 to TRBJ2-5; D possibly corresponds to TRBD2 (5 bases). Trimming left V 1 base short and J 5 bases short, with 17 bases between. The germline V gene has CDR1 SQVTM and CDR2 ANQGSEA. This CDR3 is built from 15 residues. The CDR3 loop reads CSVEAPSRPGETQYF. DNA of the CDR3: TGCAGCGTTGAAGCTCCCTCCAGGCCGGGGGAGACCCAGTACTTC.

This clone was picked up a small number of times. The V and J genes are TRBV29-1 and TRBJ2-5; D gene unclear. V was clipped by 3 bases and J by 5 bases, with 7 bases between them. The CDR3 sequence is 11 residues long. Per germline, CDR1 SQVTM and CDR2 ANQGSEA. The CDR3 DNA reads as TGCAGCGTTGAGAGATTGGAGACCCAGTACTTC. This sequence encodes CSVERLETQYF.

CDR3 nucleotide sequence: TGTGCCAGCAGCCTACAAAACAGGGGAGGTGAGCAGTTCTTC. Translated, it gives CASSLQNRGGEQFF. The chain couples TRBV11-2 to TRBJ2-1; a possible D gene is TRBD1 (7 bases). Trimming shortened V by 5 bases and J by 9 bases, and 17 bases separated the two germline ends. This CDR3 has 14 residues. Germline CDR1 and CDR2: SGHAT and FQNNGV.

The chain couples TRBV11-2 to TRBJ1-1, with 11 bases identical to TRBD1. There are 17 residues in the CDR3. Germline values: CDR1 SGHAT, CDR2 FQNNGV. V lost 5 bases to trimming and J lost 1 base; unmatched junction nucleotides: 9. The CDR3 sequence is CASSPGQGASGNTEAFF. For the CDR3, the DNA is TGTGCCAGCAGCCCCGGACAGGGGGCAAGTGGGAACACTGAAGCTTTCTTT.

This chain uses TRBV6-5 with TRBJ2-5; D is possibly TRBD2 (5 bases). V shed 7 bases and J shed 5 bases, with 17 bases lying between them. CDR1 and CDR2 from the germline V gene are MNHEY and SVGAGI. This CDR3 region has 14 residues. The CDR3 DNA reads as TGTGCCAGCACAGGACTTGGGGTTGAGGAGACCCAGTACTTC. It specifies CASTGLGVEETQYF.

The chain is built from TRBV30 and TRBJ1-6; TRBD1 might be the D (6 bases). This CDR3 region has 17 residues. The V gene's germline CDR1 is GTSNPN and CDR2 SVGIG (reference sequence). Between the trimmed V and J ends, which lost 0 bases and 0 bases, there was a span of 12 bases. CDR3 sequence (DNA): TGTGCCTGGAGTGTCGACAGGTCGAGCTCCTATAATTCACCCCTCCACTTT. Its translation: CAWSVDRSSSYNSPLHF.

The chain combines TRBV30 with TRBJ1-4, with D possibly being TRBD1 (5 bases). Germline lookup yields CDR1 GTSNPN and CDR2 SVGIG (reference sequence). CDR3 length equals 15 residues. The V end was cut by 4 bases, the J end by 6 bases, with 18 bases between. Here the CDR3 DNA reads TGTGCCTGGACCAAAGGGTGGGGCGGGGATGAAAAACTGTTTTTT. It codes for CAWTKGWGGDEKLFF.